This T cell receptor (beta chain) comes out of a study of T cells in Graves' hyperthyroidism and ophthalmopathy (dated by TCRdb to 2018 to 2020). About the study as a whole: Peripheral blood samples were taken at initial diagnosis, before any treatment was given. To identify TCR V-J signatures that set the groups apart, the researchers used a discovery cohort of about a hundred patients, made up of 40 to 45 with Graves' ophthalmopathy and some 60 with stable Graves' hyperthyroidism. Whether ophthalmopathy could be predicted prospectively was tested in an independent validation cohort made up of approximately 19 hyperthyroidism patients plus 17 patients who later progressed to ophthalmopathy. The 100 or so discovery patients were divided at random into training and test sets in a 7:3 ratio. The study also compared thyroid tissue and blood T-cell repertoires from five or six Graves' hyperthyroidism patients. Once sampling was done, hyperthyroidism patients were given methimazole at a starting dose of 30 mg daily, whereas ophthalmopathy patients were given high-dose intravenous methylprednisolone. TCR Vbeta CDR3 sequencing of roughly 140 peripheral blood samples (fewer than 45 ophthalmopathy, under 80 hyperthyroidism and some 17 progressor patients) is reported in the paper.

Ophthalmopathy patients had moderately to severely active disease, Clinical Activity Score of at least 3, NOSPECS grade of at least 4, and duration under 3 months. Exclusion was applied to patients with uncontrolled infections, other autoimmune diseases, pregnancy or lactation. Diagnoses relied on clinical symptoms, serum thyroxine and TRAb, thyroid ultrasound and orbital computed tomography. Ficoll-Paque density gradient centrifugation was used to isolate PBMCs from about 9 ml of fresh peripheral blood. Total RNA was extracted with Trizol reagent, and quality was checked on an Agilent 2100 Bioanalyzer. Amplification of TCR beta CDR3 regions was carried out from RNA transcripts. The TCR CDR3 was subjected to a first round of RT-PCR using the HTBI primer set and the Qiagen OneStep RT-PCR kit. Libraries were constructed in a second round of multiplex PCR, after which size selection and purification were performed. Libraries were sequenced paired-end with 100 bp reads on an Illumina HiSeq2000. The study's own analysis went as follows. SOAPnuke was used to process the raw data, with reads discarded if the reads contained adapters or uncalled bases, had a mean Phred below 15, or lacked an exact constant-primer or identifier match. High-quality paired reads were merged with COPE v1.2.5, and unique nucleotide sequences were defined as clonotypes. MiTCR v1.1 was used to align the clonotypes against IMGT TRBV, TRBD and TRBJ reference segments. Only V-J combinations with frequency above 0.0001, covering 99% to 99.2% of repertoires, were analysed. The TCS score was defined as the ratio of F50 (clonal expansion) to E x V (chaos), calculated using BLOSUM62-based TCRdist between CDR3 peptides within each V-J. Welch's t-statistics and random forest reduced roughly 530 V-J features to roughly 13, which were used in a naive Bayes classifier (R e1071). TCRdb redid the processing of the public reads, applying fastp at Q25 and MiXCR, and retained in-frame beta chains. A single entry per CDR3 protein holds the most common genes and DNA from its merged rows. The V and J calls were not made by the authors but by TCRdb's processing. Counted in this sample were hundreds of thousands of distinct CDR3 sequences; around 17% of them appeared once. 28% of the sample comes from the top ten.

From the germline V gene (reference sequence), CDR1 is GTSNPN and CDR2 is SVGIG. Measured from the cysteine to the phenylalanine, the CDR3 is 14 residues long. The DNA shown is the 42-base CDR3, in frame from base 1. From V the trimming removes 6 bases and from J it removes 1 base, while the gene matches leave 5 bases of the junction unaccounted for. What the work shows at the level of the full study, not this receptor alone: Blood samples also contained most of the expanded thyroid clonotypes (frequency above 0.001), which suggests that blood repertoires may reflect thyroid immune responses. A 13 V-J signature model separated ophthalmopathy from stable hyperthyroidism, with 87.88% sensitivity and 81% to 83% specificity in cross-validation and 80%/75% in testing. In validation, progression to ophthalmopathy was predicted by the model with roughly 69% sensitivity and under 85% specificity, a median of around 6.5 months before onset. No statistical method was used to set the sample size in advance, and investigators knew the group allocation.

This clonotype was detected ten times or more. What this receptor recognizes is not known. The sample holds no much larger clone one base away, and base qualities are not on file. Here the chain combines TRBV30 and TRBJ2-7; TRBD1 agrees with 11 junctional bases. This receptor was identified in a woman in her late teens or twenties with Graves' ophthalmopathy. Sequencing was done on a sample of blood. The encoded CDR3 is CACRDRGKSYEQYF. The DNA reads as follows: TGTGCCTGCAGGGACAGGGGGAAGTCCTACGAGCAGTACTTC.